Presented here are 2 T cell receptor beta chains from one specimen sequenced in a study of OX40 agonist ivuxolimab in advanced cancers. Generated by immunoSEQ multiplex PCR, the TCRdb table keeps only in-frame clones and is missing some. The sample consists of 7,000 to 9,500 clones, approximately 71% of them appearing once. This material consisted of CD4+ or CD8+ T cells sorted from blood, taken in a trial of the OX40 agonist ivuxolimab. Receptors were obtained from an adult with an advanced solid tumor such as melanoma, head and neck, liver or kidney cancer.

This clone was recorded only once. V and J are TRBV4-2 and TRBJ1-1, with D possibly matching TRBD1 (6 bases). Germline V CDR1 and CDR2: LGHNA, YNFKEQ. CDR3 length: 14 residues. The V and J ends lost 1 base and 1 base respectively, with 7 bases between them. CDR3 residues: CASSQGTENTEAFF. CDR3 coding DNA: TGTGCCAGCAGCCAAGGGACAGAGAACACTGAAGCTTTCTTT.

This chain links TRBV4-1 with TRBJ1-3; D ambiguous. Looked up from germline, CDR1 is MGHRA and CDR2 is YSYEKL. V lost 0 bases and J lost 0, with 12 bases in between. The CDR3 is 17 residues long. The CDR3 region is CASSQDSLVPSGNTIYF. CDR3 DNA: TGCGCCAGCAGCCAAGACTCCCTCGTCCCCTCTGGAAACACCATATATTTT.